The rows below give T cell receptor beta chains drawn from one sample of a study of blood T cell repertoires in COVID-19. Measured with immunoSEQ multiplex PCR; TCRdb has only the in-frame clones, and not every one. Found here are about 180,000 clones, about 83% of them singletons; the top ten hold 15% to 20%. Sample: peripheral blood. These receptors were obtained from a person in their 70s with COVID-19, enrolled during active disease. CDR3s leave out the opening cysteine and the closing phenylalanine or tryptophan. Each record gives: J gene, V gene, D gene, CDR3 protein. A D gene is named only where the DNA matches it firmly.

TRBJ2-2,TRBV19,TRBD2,ASSIGTSGYTGELF
TRBJ1-3,TRBV7-2,TRBD1,ASRQGGGNTIY
TRBJ1-1,TRBV7-8,-,ASSLGRQLLNTEAF
TRBJ2-2,TRBV6-2/TRBV6-3,-,ASSTGQPQILGELF
TRBJ2-3,TRBV7-9,TRBD2,ASSLGLAADTQY
TRBJ2-5,TRBV15,TRBD2,ATSSIRLAGEETQY
TRBJ2-2,TRBV7-3,TRBD1,ASSFGQGRTGELF
TRBJ1-1,TRBV28,-,ASSLLGTGRFEF
TRBJ1-2,TRBV7-2,TRBD1,ASSSPRGQGAPNGYT
TRBJ2-3,TRBV5-1,-,ASSPRAGGGPSTDTQY
TRBJ2-2,TRBV18,-,ASSPFQTQGAVNTGELF
TRBJ2-3,TRBV5-1,TRBD2,ASSTPRREGPDTQY
TRBJ1-5,TRBV6-2/TRBV6-3,TRBD1,ASSARQGPSQPQH
TRBJ2-1,TRBV7-3,TRBD2,ASSPSGGNNEQF
TRBJ2-7,TRBV7-2,-,ASSSAGEQY
TRBJ1-1,TRBV7-2,-,ASSSHSLTYEAF
TRBJ2-1,TRBV28,TRBD2,ASSWRSSSGSSYNEQF
TRBJ1-2,TRBV6-2/TRBV6-3,-,ASSYAGDGYT
TRBJ1-2,TRBV3-1/TRBV3-2,TRBD1,ASSLGQVPNGYT
TRBJ1-4,TRBV9,-,ASSVTTLPNEKLF
TRBJ2-5,TRBV7-2,TRBD2,ASSPTSGRALLLETQY
TRBJ2-1,TRBV6-2/TRBV6-3,-,ASSYSGLGRVYNEQF
TRBJ1-1,TRBV6-5,-,ASSPGQRNTEAF
TRBJ1-5,TRBV6-2/TRBV6-3,-,ASSSTVGNQPQH
TRBJ2-5,TRBV11-2,TRBD2,ASSPDIAGRETQY
TRBJ1-4,TRBV7-2,TRBD1,ASSWGQGEKLF
TRBJ2-3,TRBV6-1,TRBD2,ASSERRLAGGSTDTQY
TRBJ2-3,TRBV7-3,TRBD2,ASSPRLAGGRDTQY
TRBJ2-3,TRBV11-1,TRBD2,ASSFSGRRSDTQY
TRBJ2-1,TRBV20-1,TRBD2,SASRRGVYNEQF
TRBJ2-7,TRBV28,TRBD2,ASSLAGGPFEQY
TRBJ2-7,TRBV6-6,-,ASSPPSPSYEQY